Listed here is a single TCR beta chain. Adults between roughly 18 and 95 years of age took part from approximately 24 US areas. Participants were placed into cohorts based on the clinical history they reported. Exposed enrollees had met someone with a PCR-confirmed or clinician-diagnosed COVID-19 case at some point within the 2 weeks before study entry. This CDR3 is 12 amino acids long. Germline lookup yields CDR1 SNHLY and CDR2 FYNNEI. Trimming stripped 8 bases from V and 0 bases from J, with 7 bases between. This specimen belongs to a study of blood T cell repertoires in COVID-19. As handled by the study authors: Nucleated cell number was recorded as an estimate derived from reference gene primer amplification. Data came from immunoSEQ multiplex PCR; TCRdb stores just in-frame clones and leaves some out. V and J calls and clone size are copied from that table; D and trimming were computed from the DNA. The table shows 350,000 to 400,000 clones, with roughly nine tenths occurring only once.

The TCR was taken from a woman in her 40s who had been exposed to COVID-19. The sequenced sample consisted of PBMCs or T cells enriched from blood (not recorded which). The rearrangement links TRBV2 to TRBJ2-5, with D perhaps matching TRBD2 (6 bases). Written as DNA, the CDR3 is TGTGCCAGCGGGAGGCACCAAGAGACCCAGTACTTC. It translates to CASGRHQETQYF.